This TCR beta chain was identified in a study of blood T cell repertoires in COVID-19. The V gene's germline CDR1 is SGHRS and CDR2 YFSETQ. CDR3 size: 17 residues. V shed 4 bases, J shed 2 bases, and the junction held 7 bases outside the gene matches. For recovered donors of Cohort 3, there were two negative PCRs, clearance, or symptom resolution. Profiled with immunoSEQ multiplex PCR; TCRdb holds only in-frame clones, not every one. This sample yields fewer than 500,000 clones, of which about 87% are seen a single time; 1.3% belongs to the top ten. This sequence originates from a young man who had recovered from COVID-19. The sample consisted of PBMCs or T cells enriched from blood (not recorded which). The V and J genes are TRBV5-1 and TRBJ1-6, with 9 nucleotides matching TRBD1. This CDR3 is CASSLGTGFAYNSPLHF. CDR3 nucleotide sequence: TGCGCCAGCAGCCTCGGGACAGGGTTCGCCTATAATTCACCCCTCCACTTT.